This TCR beta chain was profiled in a study of T-cell memory formation after mild COVID-19. At the level of the study: The two donors had largely donor-specific TCR clusters.

MiXCR, applied by TCRdb to the 5' RACE reads, yields one record per CDR3 protein. The table lists about 130,000 distinct CDR3 sequences, around 6.3% of them singletons. Findings and limits, study-wide: Pre-infection memory already had some responding clones, implying cross-reactive memory joined. Clones that contracted from day 15 to 85 had balanced CD4/CD8; later expanders were CD4+ biased.

This clonotype came up a few times. Its target is unknown. The sequencing input was PBMCs or a T cell subset sorted from them (not recorded which). The TCR originated in an adult woman who had mild COVID-19 (a few samples of this study predate the infection). Cell type and time point are not known.

The CDR3 spells CATSSVREYSEAFF. The CDR3 DNA is TGTGCCACCAGCAGCGTAAGGGAATACAGTGAAGCTTTCTTT. J is TRBJ1-1 and V is TRBV15; no definite D call. V was trimmed by 3 bases and J by 7 bases, leaving 15 bases between them. The germline V gene has CDR1 LNHNV and CDR2 YYDKDF (reference sequence). The CDR3 has 14 residues.